This T cell receptor beta chain was recovered during a study of tumor-infiltrating lymphocytes in localized non-small cell lung cancer. Study at large: Patients included smokers and never-smokers with various histologies, some sampled after neoadjuvant chemotherapy. From each patient, both tumor and uninvolved lung, non-adjacent to tumor, were sampled. General study points: Not all patients were TCR sequenced, owing to tissue quantity. No link was found between tumor T-cell fraction and recurrence-free survival.

CDR1 is SQVTM, CDR2 ANQGSEA, per germline. The CDR3 has 14 amino acids. Trimming left V 8 bases short and J 1 base short, with 16 bases between. Here immunoSEQ multiplex PCR was the method, and the copy in TCRdb shows in-frame clones only, minus some. The table records about 21,000 clones, 60% to 80% of them present only once. Notes on this clone: Its antigen is still unknown.

This TCR came from a human donor with non-small cell lung cancer. V and J are TRBV29-1 and TRBJ2-3; D might be TRBD2 (5 bases). The sample was lung tumor tissue. The CDR3 DNA sequence: TGCAGCACTCAAGCGGACCAGGGCACAGATACGCAGTATTTT. This sequence encodes CSTQADQGTDTQYF.